This T cell receptor beta chain was sequenced in a study of blood T cells in healthy people across ages (dated by TCRdb to the mid-2010s). About the investigation overall: In model experiments, template switching captured about one uniquely barcoded TCR beta cDNA molecule for every two T cells. Using deep sequencing normalized with unique cDNA molecular identifiers, the study measured how TCR beta repertoire diversity changes with age. Four age groups were formed from the donors: young (average 16 years), middle-aged (less than 40), aged (about 68) and long-lived (less than 85). To avoid experimental bias, donors of different ages were spread randomly across the sequencing lanes. The study analyzed two additional independent replicas of 1 million unique cDNA reads from the same blood draw for two donors, one aged 18 to 29 and one aged 80 or older.

The research as a whole found: Estimates of total diversity based on one million sequenced T cells were considered lower bounds and underestimates. The long-lived group showed more naive CD4+ T cells, fewer expanded clones and increased TCR diversity than the aged group, suggesting age selection. Because profiling used bulk unsorted PBMCs, naive and antigen-experienced compartments could not be compared conclusively. The percentage of naive T cells measured by flow cytometry correlated strongly with observed TCR beta diversity. Observed TCR beta diversity per million T cells fell roughly linearly with age, and a significant reduction was already apparent by age roughly 40. Donor CMV infection status was unknown, potentially confounding age-related changes in expanded clonotypes.

The 39 donors, aged 6 to 90 years, were systemically healthy Caucasian individuals from Russia. Around 9.7 milliliters of peripheral blood were collected from each donor into EDTA-treated Vacutainer tubes. Ficoll-Paque density-gradient centrifugation was used to isolate PBMCs, with at least 6 million per sample. Trizol reagent was used to extract total RNA from PBMCs, with at least 5.5 micrograms per sample. For every donor, flow cytometry on a PBMC aliquot measured the percentage of naive CD45RAhigh/CD27high T cells. This clonotype was observed at least ten times. Its antigen is not yet known. A read error may produce the germline difference seen at one junction end. Receptor libraries were prepared by 5' RACE. For sequencing, an Illumina HiSeq 2500 was employed. The second PCR ran for roughly 6 to 11 cycles and used a J-beta primer mix along with a sample-barcoded 5' primer. A template-switch 5' adaptor carrying 12 random nucleotides introduced a unique molecular identifier onto each TCR beta cDNA molecule. At least 2.5 million CDR3-containing paired-end reads were obtained from each sample. First-strand cDNA synthesis was performed from all RNA using the Mint cDNA synthesis kit, with priming by a TRBC-specific oligonucleotide. Following uracil-DNA glycosylase treatment, all cDNA underwent a first 18-cycle PCR with the universal primers M1SS and BC2_uni_R. The study's own analysis went as follows. For normalization, 1 million high-quality reads were randomly selected from each sample, with every read carrying a distinct molecular identifier. Instead of being binned into consensus sequences, reads with shared molecular identifiers were discarded. MiTCR, set to a Q25 quality threshold and the strictest error-elimination algorithm, was used for CDR3 identification, clonotype clustering and error correction. A nonparametric unseen species model using Euler transformation provided a lower-bound estimate of total TCR beta diversity. In TCRdb, the public reads were trimmed at Q25 with fastp and aligned with MiXCR, with productive beta chains retained. Records with the same CDR3 protein are collapsed into one entry carrying the most frequent genes and DNA. Here the V and J calls rest on TCRdb's processing, not on the authors' analysis. Across this sample there are some 1.5 million distinct CDR3 sequences, with roughly 28% seen only once. The leading ten clones occupy over 7% of the sample.

CDR1 and CDR2 are read off the germline V gene as WSHSY and SAAADI. Inclusive of the bounding cysteine and phenylalanine, the CDR3 is 12 residues long. The entry retains the CDR3 DNA only, 36 bases that are in frame from base 1. The receptor chain draws on TRBV10-2 and TRBJ2-7, with no D gene named confidently. The sample comprised blood. The clonotype was recovered from a woman aged 30 to 39 in good health. The DNA sequence is TGCGCCGGCAGTGACCTTACCTACGAGCAGTACTTC. This encodes CAGSDLTYEQYF.